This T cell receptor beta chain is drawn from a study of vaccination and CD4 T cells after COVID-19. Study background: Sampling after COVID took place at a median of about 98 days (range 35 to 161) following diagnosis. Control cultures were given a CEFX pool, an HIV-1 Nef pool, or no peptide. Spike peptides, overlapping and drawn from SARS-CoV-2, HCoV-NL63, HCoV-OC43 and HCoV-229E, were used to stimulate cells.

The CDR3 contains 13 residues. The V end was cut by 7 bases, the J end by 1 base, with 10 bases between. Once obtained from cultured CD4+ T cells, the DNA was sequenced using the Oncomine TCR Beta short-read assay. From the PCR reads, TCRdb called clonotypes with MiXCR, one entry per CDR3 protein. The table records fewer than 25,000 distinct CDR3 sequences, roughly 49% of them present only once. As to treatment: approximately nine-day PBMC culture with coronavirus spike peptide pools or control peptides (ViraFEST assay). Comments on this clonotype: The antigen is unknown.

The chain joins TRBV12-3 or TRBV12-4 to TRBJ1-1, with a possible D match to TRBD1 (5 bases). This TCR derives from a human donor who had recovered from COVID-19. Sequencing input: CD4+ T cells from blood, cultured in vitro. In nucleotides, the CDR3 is TGTGCCAGCACCGGGGCGTCGAACACTGAAGCTTTCTTT. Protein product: CASTGASNTEAFF.